The 19 T cell receptor beta chains below all came from one sample that was sequenced in a study of blood T cells in healthy people across ages. A second PCR of 7 to 11 cycles used a sample-barcoded 5' primer and a J-beta primer mix. TCRdb reanalysed the 5' RACE reads using MiXCR and keeps one entry per CDR3 protein. The sample lists about 1.4 million distinct CDR3 sequences; 55% to 75% were seen once. Material for sequencing was blood. The receptors here all came from a man aged 18 to 35 in good health.

The chain is built from TRBV2 and TRBJ1-2; D is uncertain. The germline V gene encodes CDR1 SNHLY and CDR2 FYNNEI. The CDR3 covers 13 residues. Trimming removed 2 bases from V and 8 bases from J, with 12 bases in between. The CDR3 sequence is CASSEHSTGGYTF. The CDR3 nucleotides read TGTGCCAGCAGTGAACACAGCACTGGGGGCTACACCTTC.

A few counts support this clonotype. V usage is TRBV29-1 and J usage is TRBJ2-7; the D gene is possibly TRBD2 (6 bases). Germline V gene sequence: CDR1 SQVTM, CDR2 ANQGSEA. The CDR3 loop spans 13 amino acids. The V end was cut by 6 bases, the J end by 0 bases, with 12 bases between. The CDR3 DNA reads as TGCAGCGTGGGGGACTTCACCTCCTACGAGCAGTACTTC. Its translation is CSVGDFTSYEQYF.

Of note for this clonotype: Mismatch with germline at one junction end may stem from a read error. V usage is TRBV7-7 and J usage is TRBJ2-7; the D is unclear. The germline V gene has CDR1 SSHAT and CDR2 FNYEAQ (reference sequence). CDR3 length: 12 residues. The CDR3 sequence: CASSPRVNEQYF. The CDR3 bases are TGTGCTAGCAGCCCCCGAGTCAACGAGCAGTACTTC. The whole variable domain, remainder taken from reference TRBV7-7 and TRBJ2-7, is GAGVSQSPRYKVTKRGQDVTLRCDPISSHATLYWYQQALGQGPEFLTYFNYEAQPDKSGLPSDRFSAERPEGSISTLTIQRTEQRDSAMYRCASSPRVNEQYFGPGTRLTVT.

This clonotype was counted once. Relative to the germline gene, one junction end is altered; a read error may explain this. The chain recombines TRBV6-5 with TRBJ1-2, with 9 bases that match TRBD1. The germline CDR1 and CDR2 sequences are MNHEY and SVGAGI. The CDR3 runs to 15 residues. The CDR3 is CVSTRGTGFMGGYTF. Written as DNA, the CDR3 is TGTGTCAGCACCCGCGGGACAGGGTTCATGGGAGGCTACACCTTC.

This chain uses TRBV15 with TRBJ2-4; a possible D gene is TRBD1 (5 bases). Judging by the DNA end, TRBJ2-7 fits better; the J call may be wrong. The germline V gene encodes CDR1 LNHNV and CDR2 YYDKDF (reference sequence). The CDR3 loop spans 13 amino acids. CDR3 DNA sequence: TGTGCCACCAGCGCCGACAGACACTACGAGCAGTACTTC. Its translation: CATSADRHYEQYF.

This chain uses TRBV7-9 with TRBJ2-7; the D gene is possibly TRBD1 (6 bases). The V gene's germline CDR1 is SEHNR and CDR2 FQNEAQ (reference sequence). Between the trimmed V and J ends, which lost 5 bases and 0 bases, there was a span of 17 bases. This CDR3 contains 16 residues. CDR3 in amino acids: CASSPTQGQSSYEQYF. In nucleotides, the CDR3 is TGTGCCAGCAGCCCTACCCAGGGGCAGAGCTCCTACGAGCAGTACTTC.

The gene calls are TRBV20-1 and TRBJ2-4; D remains unclear. The DNA end is more similar to TRBJ2-5, so the J call may be wrong. The CDR3 consists of 14 residues. Germline V gene lookup returns CDR1 DFQATT and CDR2 SNEGSKA (reference sequence). The CDR3 nucleotides are TGCAGTGCCTCCGACCTCGCCACACAAGAGACCCAGTACTTC. Residues: CSASDLATQETQYF.

CDR3 protein: CSAPGPTRLIGQFF. The DNA for the CDR3 is TGCAGTGCACCGGGACCAACAAGGCTCATTGGGCAGTTCTTC. The genes are TRBV20-1 and TRBJ2-1; the D gene could be TRBD1 or TRBD2 (5 bases each). The germline V and J ends were trimmed by 6 bases and 12 bases, with 24 bases remaining between them. The germline gives CDR1 DFQATT, CDR2 SNEGSKA (reference sequence). CDR3 size: 14 residues.

The chain employs TRBV5-1 and TRBJ2-3; 9 bases are a match to TRBD2. The CDR3 spans 16 residues. Germline V lookup: CDR1 SGHRS, CDR2 YFSETQ. The ends lost 0 bases at V and 3 bases at J; junction bases unmatched: 5. The CDR3 DNA reads as TGCGCCAGCAGCTTGGAACTAGCGGGTTGGACAGATACGCAGTATTTT. Protein sequence: CASSLELAGWTDTQYF.

About this clonotype: One junction end disagrees with the germline gene, perhaps due to a read error. The V gene is TRBV28, the J gene TRBJ2-1, with D perhaps TRBD1 (5 bases). Germline CDR1 MDHEN, CDR2 SYDVKM. The CDR3 has 15 residues. This CDR3 reads CASSLSWGSYNDQFF. For the CDR3, the DNA is TGTGCCAGCAGTTTATCTTGGGGCTCCTACAATGACCAGTTCTTC.

The rearrangement links TRBV24-1 to TRBJ2-2; D may be TRBD1 (5 bases). The CDR3 runs 14 residues. The germline gives CDR1 KGHDR, CDR2 SFDVKD. Trimming removed 6 bases at V and 2 bases at J, with 9 bases between. The CDR3 spells CATSWTQNTGELFF. CDR3 coding DNA: TGTGCCACCAGTTGGACACAAAACACCGGGGAGCTGTTTTTT.

This chain joins TRBV3-1 and TRBJ2-2; 7 bases align to TRBD2. The CDR3 loop spans 16 amino acids. Trimming cost V 1 base and J 3 bases; bases outside gene matches: 5. CDR1 and CDR2 (germline): LGHDT, YNNKEL (reference sequence). The CDR3 sequence: CASSQGGGRDTGELFF. The CDR3 nucleotides read TGTGCCAGCAGCCAAGGTGGAGGGAGGGACACCGGGGAGCTGTTTTTT. The full variable domain, with the rest looked up from reference TRBV3-1 and TRBJ2-2, is DTAVSQTPKYLVTQMGNDKSIKCEQNLGHDTMYWYKQDSKKFLKIMFSYNNKELIINETVPNRFSPKSPDKAHLNLHINSLELGDSAVYFCASSQGGGRDTGELFFGEGSRLTVL.

The chain couples TRBV29-1 to TRBJ2-7; 7 bases map to TRBD2. This CDR3 spans 12 amino acids. V gave up 4 bases and J gave up 3 bases; unmatched junction bases: 3. Germline-derived CDR1 and CDR2 are SQVTM and ANQGSEA. The CDR3 loop reads CSVVASGYEQYF. For the CDR3, the DNA is TGCAGCGTTGTAGCTAGCGGCTACGAGCAGTACTTC.

The chain carries TRBV27 and TRBJ2-5, with unresolved D. The J call could be wrong; TRBJ2-7 is a better fit for the DNA end. This CDR3 comprises 13 residues. Germline CDR1 is MNHEY and CDR2 is SMNVEV (reference sequence). Written as DNA, the CDR3 is TGTGCCAGCAGTCTCACCGATCGTTACGAGCAGTACTTC. It encodes CASSLTDRYEQYF.

The gene calls are TRBV4-3 and TRBJ2-1; TRBD1 might be the D (6 bases). Germline CDR1 reads LGHNA; CDR2 reads YSLEER. Trimming removed 1 base from V and 5 bases from J, with 18 bases in between. The CDR3 totals 17 residues. CDR3 sequence (DNA): TGCGCCAGCAGCCAAGGAAACAGGATCTGGGGGCACAATGAGCAGTTCTTC. Translating it yields CASSQGNRIWGHNEQFF.

This clonotype has a handful of counts. This chain links TRBV20-1 with TRBJ2-4; D ambiguous. Germline CDR1 DFQATT, CDR2 SNEGSKA (reference sequence). The CDR3 covers 10 residues. The V end lost 2 bases, the J end lost 15 bases, and 11 bases lay between the germline ends. CDR3 in amino acids: CSARPREWYF. CDR3 nucleotide sequence: TGCAGTGCTAGACCTAGAGAGTGGTACTTC.

The V call is TRBV20-1, the J call TRBJ2-5, with TRBD2 as a possible D gene (5 bases). The DNA end is a closer match to TRBJ2-7, so the J assignment may be wrong. The germline V gene has CDR1 DFQATT and CDR2 SNEGSKA (reference sequence). The CDR3 runs to 14 residues. In DNA form, the CDR3 reads TGCAGTGCTAGAGCTCTAGCTCTAGCCTACGAGCAGTACTTC. Its protein product is CSARALALAYEQYF.

A few counts support this clonotype. The V and J genes are TRBV2 and TRBJ2-3; 11 nucleotides align to TRBD2. This CDR3 is 16 amino acids long. Trimming at V came to 1 base and at J to 8 bases, leaving 8 bases not matched to a gene. In germline, CDR1 is SNHLY, CDR2 FYNNEI. CDR3 nucleotide sequence: TGTGCCAGCAGTGAAGGTCCTAGCGGGGGGTTCAGTACGCAGTATTTT. Translating gives CASSEGPSGGFSTQYF. Filled out from reference TRBV2 and TRBJ2-3, the complete variable domain reads EPEVTQTPSHQVTQMGQEVILRCVPISNHLYFYWYRQILGQKVEFLVSFYNNEISEKSEIFDDQFSVERPDGSNFTLKIRSTKLEDSAMYFCASSEGPSGGFSTQYFGPGTRLTVL.

This clonotype was seen only a few times. This chain joins TRBV27 and TRBJ2-7; D may be TRBD2 (6 bases). The CDR3 contains 15 residues. The V end lost 4 bases, the J end lost 3 bases, and 16 bases lay between the germline ends. From germline, CDR1 is MNHEY and CDR2 SMNVEV (reference sequence). In DNA form, the CDR3 reads TGTGCCAGCAGTTCAATTACTAGCTCTCGCTACGAGCAGTACTTC. It is translated as CASSSITSSRYEQYF.